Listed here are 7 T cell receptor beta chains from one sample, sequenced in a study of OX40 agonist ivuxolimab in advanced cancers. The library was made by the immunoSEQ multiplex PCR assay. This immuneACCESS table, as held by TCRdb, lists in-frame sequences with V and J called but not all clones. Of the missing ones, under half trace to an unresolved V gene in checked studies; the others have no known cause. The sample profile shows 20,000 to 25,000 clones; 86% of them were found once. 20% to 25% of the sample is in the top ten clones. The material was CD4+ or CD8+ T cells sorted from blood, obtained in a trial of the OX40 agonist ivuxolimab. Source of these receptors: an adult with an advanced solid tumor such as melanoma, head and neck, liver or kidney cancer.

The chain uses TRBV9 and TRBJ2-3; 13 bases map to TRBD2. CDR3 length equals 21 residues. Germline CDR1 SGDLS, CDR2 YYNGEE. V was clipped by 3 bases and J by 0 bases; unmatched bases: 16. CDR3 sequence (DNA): TGTGCCAGCAGCGGCCCCTCGAGAGGGACTAGCGGGGTTTCTAGCACAGATACGCAGTATTTT. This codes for CASSGPSRGTSGVSSTDTQYF.

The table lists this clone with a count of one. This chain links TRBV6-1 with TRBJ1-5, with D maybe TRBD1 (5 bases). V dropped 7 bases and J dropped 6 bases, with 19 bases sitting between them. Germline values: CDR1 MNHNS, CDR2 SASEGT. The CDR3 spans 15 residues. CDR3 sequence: CASTFWGVRGQPQHF. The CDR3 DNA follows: TGTGCCAGCACCTTTTGGGGGGTAAGGGGTCAGCCCCAGCATTTT.

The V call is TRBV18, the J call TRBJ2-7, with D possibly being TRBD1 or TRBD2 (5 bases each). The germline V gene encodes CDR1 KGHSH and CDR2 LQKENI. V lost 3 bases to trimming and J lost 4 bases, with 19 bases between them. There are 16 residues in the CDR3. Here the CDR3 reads CASSPTEGRGEYEQYF. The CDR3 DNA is TGTGCCAGCTCACCCACCGAGGGAAGGGGAGAATACGAGCAGTACTTC. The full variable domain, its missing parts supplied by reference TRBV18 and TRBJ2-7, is NAGVMQNPRHLVRRRGQEARLRCSPMKGHSHVYWYRQLPEEGLKFMVYLQKENIIDESGMPKERFSAEFPKEGPSILRIQQVVRGDSAAYFCASSPTEGRGEYEQYFGPGTRLTVT.

The CDR3 protein is CASSARTGGNTDTQYF. The CDR3 nucleotides read TGTGCCAGCAGCGCGAGAACTGGGGGGAACACAGATACGCAGTATTTT. V gene TRBV9 combines with J gene TRBJ2-3; perhaps TRBD2 as D (6 bases). From germline, CDR1 is SGDLS and CDR2 YYNGEE. The ends were cut back, 3 bases at V and 2 bases at J, with 16 bases in the middle. The CDR3 sequence is 16 residues long.

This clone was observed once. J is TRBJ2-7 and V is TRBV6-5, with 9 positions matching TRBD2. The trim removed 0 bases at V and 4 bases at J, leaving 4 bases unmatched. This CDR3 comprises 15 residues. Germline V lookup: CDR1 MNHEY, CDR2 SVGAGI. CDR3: CASSYSASGTYEQYF. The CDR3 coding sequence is TGTGCCAGCAGTTACTCGGCTAGCGGGACTTACGAGCAGTACTTC.

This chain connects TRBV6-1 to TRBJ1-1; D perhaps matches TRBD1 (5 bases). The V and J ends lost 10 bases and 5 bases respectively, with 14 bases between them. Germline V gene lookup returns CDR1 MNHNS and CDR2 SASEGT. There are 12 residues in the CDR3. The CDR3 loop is CAIRRGLTEAFF. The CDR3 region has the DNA TGTGCCATCCGACGGGGCTTGACTGAAGCTTTCTTT.

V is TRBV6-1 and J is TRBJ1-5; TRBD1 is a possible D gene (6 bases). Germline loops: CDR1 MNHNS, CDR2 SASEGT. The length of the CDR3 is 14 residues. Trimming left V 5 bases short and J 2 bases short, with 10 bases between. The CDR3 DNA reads TGTGCCAGCAGTCCACAGGGAGGCAATCAGCCCCAGCATTTT. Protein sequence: CASSPQGGNQPQHF.